These 7 T cell receptor beta chains were all obtained from the same sample, sequenced in a study of control samples from healthy donors and cancer patients. The table came from immunoSEQ multiplex PCR; TCRdb's copy has only in-frame clones and leaves some out. This table holds about 41,000 clones, roughly 94% found once. Source material: blood. These receptors were taken from a man in his 60s in good health.

The chain carries TRBV11-1 and TRBJ2-1; the D is unclear. Germline V CDR1 and CDR2: SGHAT, FQDESV (reference sequence). The CDR3 has 15 amino acids. V was trimmed by 1 base and J by 0 bases, leaving 7 bases between them. CDR3 bases: TGTGCCAGCAGCTTAGTCTGGCCCTCCTACAATGAGCAGTTCTTC. Amino acids: CASSLVWPSYNEQFF.

V usage is TRBV7-2 and J usage is TRBJ1-1; no clear D. Trimming removed 6 bases from V and 0 bases from J, with 2 bases in between. Germline V gives CDR1 SGHTA, CDR2 FQGNSA. This CDR3 comprises 11 residues. The CDR3 region has the DNA TGTGCCAGCAGATTGAACACTGAAGCTTTCTTT. Encoded protein: CASRLNTEAFF.

The chain employs TRBV19 and TRBJ1-2; 7 nucleotides match TRBD1. Germline loops: CDR1 LNHDA, CDR2 SQIVND (reference sequence). V dropped 0 bases and J dropped 8; count of bases not matched to a gene: 0. The length of the CDR3 is 12 residues. CDR3 sequence (DNA): TGTGCCAGTAGTATAGACAGGGGGGGCTACACCTTC. This translates into CASSIDRGGYTF.

This chain links TRBV10-3 with TRBJ2-1; D gene unclear. This CDR3 region has 11 residues. Trimming took 3 bases from V and 5 from J, leaving 2 bases between them. CDR1 is ENHRY, CDR2 SYGVKD, per germline. The CDR3 sequence is CAISDDNEQFF. The CDR3 DNA reads as TGTGCCATCAGTGACGACAATGAGCAGTTCTTC.

The V and J genes are TRBV3-1 (or the pseudogene TRBV3-2) and TRBJ2-7; the D is unclear. The CDR3 is made up of 14 amino acids. Germline CDR1 LGHDT, CDR2 YNNKEL (reference sequence). The V and J ends lost 3 bases and 1 base respectively, with 10 bases between them. In DNA, the CDR3 is TGTGCCAGCAGCCAGGGCAGCATATCCTACGAGCAGTACTTC. Protein product: CASSQGSISYEQYF.

The chain has TRBV19 and TRBJ2-5; 12 nucleotides align to TRBD2. This CDR3 is 15 amino acids long. The trim removed 5 bases at V and 6 bases at J, leaving 7 bases unmatched. CDR1 is LNHDA, CDR2 SQIVND, per germline (reference sequence). CDR3 protein: CASSSLAGGPQTQYF. The CDR3 DNA sequence: TGTGCCAGTAGTTCGCTAGCGGGAGGGCCGCAGACCCAGTACTTC.

The chain uses TRBV2 and TRBJ1-4; no clear D. This CDR3 region has 13 residues. Looked up from germline, CDR1 is SNHLY and CDR2 is FYNNEI. V lost 10 bases and J 3 bases, leaving 12 bases between the germline ends. CDR3 protein: CATLDGSNEKLFF. The CDR3, as DNA: TGTGCCACCCTCGACGGGTCTAATGAAAAACTGTTTTTT.